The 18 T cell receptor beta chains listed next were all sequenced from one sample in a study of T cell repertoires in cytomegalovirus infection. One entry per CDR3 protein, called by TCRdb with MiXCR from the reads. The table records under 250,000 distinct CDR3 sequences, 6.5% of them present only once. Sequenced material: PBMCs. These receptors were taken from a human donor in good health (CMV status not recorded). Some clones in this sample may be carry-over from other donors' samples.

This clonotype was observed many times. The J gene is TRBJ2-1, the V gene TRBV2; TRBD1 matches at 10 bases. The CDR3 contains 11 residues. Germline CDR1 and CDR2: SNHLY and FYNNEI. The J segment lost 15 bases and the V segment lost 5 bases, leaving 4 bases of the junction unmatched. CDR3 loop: CASSRTGGTFF. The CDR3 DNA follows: TGTGCCAGCAGTCGGACAGGGGGTACGTTCTTC.

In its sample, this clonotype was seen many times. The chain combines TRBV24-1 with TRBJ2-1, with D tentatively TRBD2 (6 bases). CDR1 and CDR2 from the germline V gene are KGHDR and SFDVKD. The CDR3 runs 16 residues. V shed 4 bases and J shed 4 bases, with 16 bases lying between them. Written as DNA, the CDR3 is TGTGCCACCAGTGACGGTCGGGCTAGCGAGTACAATGAGCAGTTCTTC. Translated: CATSDGRASEYNEQFF.

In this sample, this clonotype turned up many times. In DNA form, the CDR3 reads TGTGCCAGCAGTCCCAAGAACACTGAAGCTTTCTTT. It translates to CASSPKNTEAFF. V usage is TRBV6-2 or TRBV6-3 and J usage is TRBJ1-1, with no clear D. CDR1 is MNHEY, CDR2 SVGEGT, per germline. This CDR3 contains 12 residues. V gave up 5 bases and J gave up 1 base, with 5 bases separating them.

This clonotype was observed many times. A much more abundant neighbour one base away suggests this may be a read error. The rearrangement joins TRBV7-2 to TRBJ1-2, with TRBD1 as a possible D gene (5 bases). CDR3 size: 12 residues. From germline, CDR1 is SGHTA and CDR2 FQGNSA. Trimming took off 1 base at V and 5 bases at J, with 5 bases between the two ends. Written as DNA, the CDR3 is TGTGCCAGCAGCTTAGGACAGTATGGCTACACCTTC. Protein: CASSLGQYGYTF. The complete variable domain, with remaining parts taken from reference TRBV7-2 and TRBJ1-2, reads GAGVSQSPSNKVTEKGKDVELRCDPISGHTALYWYRQSLGQGLEFLIYFQGNSAPDKSGLPSDRFSAERTGGSVSTLTIQRTQQEDSAVYLCASSLGQYGYTFGSGTRLTVV.

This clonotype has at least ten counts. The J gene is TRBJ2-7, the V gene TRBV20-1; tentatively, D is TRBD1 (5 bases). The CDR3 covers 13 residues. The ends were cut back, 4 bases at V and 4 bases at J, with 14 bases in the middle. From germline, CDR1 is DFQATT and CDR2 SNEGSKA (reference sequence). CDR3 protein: CSANDNRLYEQYF. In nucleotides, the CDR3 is TGCAGTGCTAACGACAACAGGCTTTACGAGCAGTACTTC.

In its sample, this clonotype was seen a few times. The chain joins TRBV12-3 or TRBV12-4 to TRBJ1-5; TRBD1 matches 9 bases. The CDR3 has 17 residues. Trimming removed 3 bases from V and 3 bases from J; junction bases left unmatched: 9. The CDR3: CASSFGTGTGNNQPQHF. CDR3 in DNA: TGTGCCAGCAGTTTCGGGACCGGGACAGGGAACAATCAGCCCCAGCATTTT.

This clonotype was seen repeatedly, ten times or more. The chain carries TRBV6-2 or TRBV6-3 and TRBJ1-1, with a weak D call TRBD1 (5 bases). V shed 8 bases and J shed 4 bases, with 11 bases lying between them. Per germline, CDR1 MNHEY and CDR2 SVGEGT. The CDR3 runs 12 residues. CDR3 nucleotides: TGTGCCAGCGGGGCCTCGCTCACTGAAGCTTTCTTT. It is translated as CASGASLTEAFF.

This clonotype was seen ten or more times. The CDR3 DNA follows: TGCGCCAGCAGCTTTTCACAGGTAGACTACCGATTCAAGAACACTGAAGCTTTCTTT. Its protein product is CASSFSQVDYRFKNTEAFF. This rearrangement joins TRBV5-1 to TRBJ1-1; weak D call: TRBD1 (5 bases). This CDR3 contains 19 residues. The V gene's germline CDR1 is SGHRS and CDR2 YFSETQ. V was clipped by 2 bases and J by 1 base, with 24 bases between them.

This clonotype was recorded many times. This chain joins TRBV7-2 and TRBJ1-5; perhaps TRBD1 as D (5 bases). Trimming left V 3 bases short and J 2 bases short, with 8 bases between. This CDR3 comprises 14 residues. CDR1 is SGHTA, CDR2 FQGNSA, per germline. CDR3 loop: CASSFQGGNQPQHF. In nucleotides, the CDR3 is TGTGCCAGCAGCTTCCAAGGGGGCAATCAGCCCCAGCATTTT.

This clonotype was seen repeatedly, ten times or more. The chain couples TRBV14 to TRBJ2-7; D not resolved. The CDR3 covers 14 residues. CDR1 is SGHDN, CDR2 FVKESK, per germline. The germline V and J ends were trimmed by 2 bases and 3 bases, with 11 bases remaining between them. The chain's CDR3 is CASSQWVGIYEQYF. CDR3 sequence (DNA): TGTGCCAGCAGCCAATGGGTGGGGATCTACGAGCAGTACTTC.

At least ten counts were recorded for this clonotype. In DNA form, the CDR3 reads TGTGCCATCAGAGGGACAGGGGCATATGGCTACACCTTC. Protein sequence: CAIRGTGAYGYTF. V and J are TRBV10-3 and TRBJ1-2; 10 nucleotides line up with TRBD1. The CDR3 extends over 13 amino acids. Trimming took 6 bases from V and 5 from J; bases not matched to a gene: 3. Germline V lookup: CDR1 ENHRY, CDR2 SYGVKD.

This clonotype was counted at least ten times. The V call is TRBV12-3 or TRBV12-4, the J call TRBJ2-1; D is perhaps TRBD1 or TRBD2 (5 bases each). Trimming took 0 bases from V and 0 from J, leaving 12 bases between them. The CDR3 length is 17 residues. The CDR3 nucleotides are TGTGCCAGCAGTTTAGCAAGGGACGCAAGCTCCTACAATGAGCAGTTCTTC. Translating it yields CASSLARDASSYNEQFF.

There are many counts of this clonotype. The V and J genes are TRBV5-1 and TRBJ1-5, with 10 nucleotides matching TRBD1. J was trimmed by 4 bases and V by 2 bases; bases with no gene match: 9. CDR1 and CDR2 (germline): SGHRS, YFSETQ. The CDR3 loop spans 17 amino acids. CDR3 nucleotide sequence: TGCGCCAGCAGCTTCTCCCCGGGACAGGGGACGAATCAGCCCCAGCATTTT. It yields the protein CASSFSPGQGTNQPQHF.

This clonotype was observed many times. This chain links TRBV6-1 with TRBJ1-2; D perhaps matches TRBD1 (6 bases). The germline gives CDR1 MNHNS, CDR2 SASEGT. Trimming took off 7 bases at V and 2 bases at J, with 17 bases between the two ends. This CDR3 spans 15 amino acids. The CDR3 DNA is TGTGCCAGCAAAAGGGAGGGGGGGCGGAACTATGGCTACACCTTC. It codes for CASKREGGRNYGYTF.

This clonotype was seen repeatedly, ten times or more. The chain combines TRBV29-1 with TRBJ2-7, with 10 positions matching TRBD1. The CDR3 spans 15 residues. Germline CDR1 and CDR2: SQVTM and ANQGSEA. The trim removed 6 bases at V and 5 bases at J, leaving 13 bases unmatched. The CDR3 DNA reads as TGCAGCGTATGGGGGGGACAGGGGCAGTTCGACGAGCAGTACTTC. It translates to CSVWGGQGQFDEQYF.

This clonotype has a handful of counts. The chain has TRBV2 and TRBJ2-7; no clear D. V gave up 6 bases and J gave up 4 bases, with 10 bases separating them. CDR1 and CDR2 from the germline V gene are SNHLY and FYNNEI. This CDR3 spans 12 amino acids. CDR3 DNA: TGTGCCAGCAGCCGAGTTCCGTACGAGCAGTACTTC. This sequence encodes CASSRVPYEQYF.

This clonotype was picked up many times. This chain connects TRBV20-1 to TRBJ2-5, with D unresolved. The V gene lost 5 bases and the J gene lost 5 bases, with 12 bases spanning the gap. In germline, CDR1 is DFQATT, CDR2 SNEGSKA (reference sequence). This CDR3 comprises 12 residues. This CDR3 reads CSAFHAAETQYF. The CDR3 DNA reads TGCAGTGCTTTCCACGCTGCGGAGACCCAGTACTTC.

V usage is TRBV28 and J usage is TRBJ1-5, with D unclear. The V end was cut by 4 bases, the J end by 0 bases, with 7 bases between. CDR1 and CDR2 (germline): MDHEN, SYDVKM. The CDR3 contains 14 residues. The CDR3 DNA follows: TGTGCCAGCAGTTATAGGGATAGCAATCAGCCCCAGCATTTT. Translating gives CASSYRDSNQPQHF.